Below, 19 T cell receptor beta chains from the same sample are listed, as sequenced in a study of CD4 T cells in relation to SARS-CoV-2 and coronaviruses. Before the COVID-19 pandemic, during about 2011-2019, CD4+ T cells were taken from unexposed donors. The cells were cultured for over eight days before CD4+ T cells were isolated. Repertoires were generated with immunoSEQ multiplex PCR, while TCRdb's copy carries only in-frame clones and drops some. The sample holds about 11,000 clones, 65% to 90% seen once. For these receptors, no antigen is known. The sample comprised CD4+ T cells from PBMCs, cultured in vitro. These receptors originate from a human donor in good health.

The chain has TRBV7-2 and TRBJ2-3; D gene unclear. Trimming removed 1 base at V and 4 bases at J, with 15 bases between. The CDR3 totals 16 residues. Germline assignment: CDR1 SGHTA and CDR2 FQGNSA. The CDR3 bases are TGTGCCAGCAGCTTAGGGGCCCTACCCCCGGCAGATACGCAGTATTTT. This encodes CASSLGALPPADTQYF.

The V call is TRBV2, the J call TRBJ1-6; TRBD1 might be the D (5 bases). Germline-derived CDR1 and CDR2 are SNHLY and FYNNEI. The CDR3 has 14 residues. V was clipped by 9 bases and J by 7 bases, with 16 bases between them. The CDR3 DNA sequence: TGTGCCAGTAGACTAGACAGTGAGAATTCACCCCTCCACTTT. This encodes CASRLDSENSPLHF.

The chain joins TRBV30 to TRBJ2-7, with unresolved D. V was shortened by 2 bases and J by 2 bases, with 13 bases between the two germline ends. Germline lookup yields CDR1 GTSNPN and CDR2 SVGIG (reference sequence). The CDR3 runs 14 residues. The DNA for the CDR3 is TGTGCCTGGAGTAGGATAGGGTCCACCTACGAGCAGTACTTC. Translated, it gives CAWSRIGSTYEQYF.

V is TRBV7-2 and J is TRBJ2-4; 7 bases fit TRBD1. J gave up 1 base and V 5 bases, and 8 bases lay outside the gene matches. The CDR3 runs to 16 residues. Germline values: CDR1 SGHTA, CDR2 FQGNSA. In nucleotides, the CDR3 is TGTGCCAGCAGCGCGGACAGGATTGGGGCCAAAAACATTCAGTACTTC. It codes for CASSADRIGAKNIQYF.

This sequence joins TRBV9 and TRBJ1-2, with D unresolved. The CDR3 length is 12 residues. V gave up 2 bases and J gave up 14 bases, with 16 bases separating them. The germline CDR1 and CDR2 sequences are SGDLS and YYNGEE. CDR3 DNA sequence: TGTGCCAGCAGCGTTCCTGAGGCAGTTTTAACCTTC. Its translation is CASSVPEAVLTF. The whole variable domain, filled in from reference TRBV9 and TRBJ1-2, reads DSGVTQTPKHLITATGQRVTLRCSPRSGDLSVYWYQQSLDQGLQFLIQYYNGEERAKGNILERFSAQQFPDLHSELNLSSLELGDSALYFCASSVPEAVLTFGSGTRLTVV.

This clone has more than one count but fewer than ten. V usage is TRBV18 and J usage is TRBJ1-2; possible D gene TRBD1, 5 bases. Trimming removed 6 bases at V and 6 bases at J, with 17 bases between. CDR1 and CDR2 (germline): KGHSH, LQKENI. CDR3 length: 14 amino acids. The CDR3 loop is CASSPQGMEDGYTF. CDR3 DNA sequence: TGTGCCAGCTCGCCCCAGGGAATGGAGGATGGCTACACCTTC.

This chain joins TRBV10-3 and TRBJ2-2; D is possibly TRBD2 (5 bases). V lost 4 bases, J lost 5 bases, and 14 bases lay in between. CDR1 ENHRY and CDR2 SYGVKD come from the germline V gene. The CDR3 totals 15 residues. The CDR3 sequence: CAISGTQKATGELFF. CDR3 nucleotide sequence: TGTGCCATCAGTGGGACTCAAAAGGCGACCGGGGAGCTGTTTTTT.

This clone has just a few counts. The genes are TRBV4-3 and TRBJ2-7, with TRBD1 matching 8 bases. Germline assignment: CDR1 LGHNA and CDR2 YSLEER. The CDR3 has 15 amino acids. The V gene end was trimmed by 4 bases and the J gene end by 2 bases; junction bases not matched to a gene: 7. In DNA, the CDR3 is TGCGCCAGCAGCCTTGGACAGGGTTCGGCCTACGAGCAGTACTTC. Translated, it gives CASSLGQGSAYEQYF.

This clone came up a few times. The rearrangement links TRBV21-1 to TRBJ1-2; the DNA was not compared with TRBD1, the D call given in the table. TRBV21-1 is an annotated pseudogene. This CDR3 is 16 amino acids long. The CDR3 region is CASSKGPVTDPYGYTF. CDR3 nucleotide sequence: TGTGCCAGCAGCAAAGGTCCGGTGACAGACCCCTATGGCTACACCTTC.

The V call is TRBV2, the J call TRBJ2-7, with 7 bases matching TRBD2. The V segment lost 7 bases and the J segment 1 base; nucleotides outside the gene matches: 7. CDR3 length equals 14 residues. The germline V gene encodes CDR1 SNHLY and CDR2 FYNNEI. This CDR3 reads CASTATSQSYEQYF. The CDR3 region has the DNA TGTGCCAGCACAGCGACTAGCCAGTCCTACGAGCAGTACTTC.

V and J are TRBV5-1 and TRBJ1-1; 9 bases agree with TRBD1. CDR3 length: 15 residues. The V gene's germline CDR1 is SGHRS and CDR2 YFSETQ. V shed 0 bases, J shed 1 base, and the junction held 1 base outside the gene matches. CDR3 nucleotides: TGCGCCAGCAGCTTGGAGGGACAGGGGAACACTGAAGCTTTCTTT. Amino acid sequence: CASSLEGQGNTEAFF. The entire variable domain, with the rest obtained from reference TRBV5-1 and TRBJ1-1, is as follows: KAGVTQTPRYLIKTRGQQVTLSCSPISGHRSVSWYQQTPGQGLQFLFEYFSETQRNKGNFPGRFSGRQFSNSRSEMNVSTLELGDSALYLCASSLEGQGNTEAFFGQGTRLTVV.

CDR3 loop: CASSWGTGSQETQYF. CDR3 sequence (DNA): TGTGCCAGCAGCTGGGGGACAGGATCCCAAGAGACCCAGTACTTC. The gene calls are TRBV5-6 and TRBJ2-5, with 8 nucleotides matching TRBD1. The V gene's germline CDR1 is SGHDT and CDR2 YYEEEE. The CDR3 is 15 residues long. Losses at the gene ends were 3 bases for V and 1 base for J; bases not matched to a gene: 5.

This sequence joins TRBV7-9 and TRBJ2-6; no clear D. V was clipped by 1 base and J by 0 bases, with 7 bases between them. This CDR3 is built from 16 residues. Germline values: CDR1 SEHNR, CDR2 FQNEAQ (reference sequence). The CDR3 nucleotides read TGTGCCAGCAGCTTAGTTGGAAGCTCTGGGGCCAACGTCCTGACTTTC. It yields the protein CASSLVGSSGANVLTF.

Only a few counts were recorded for this clone. The J gene is TRBJ2-7, the V gene TRBV11-3; 13 nucleotides agree with TRBD2. Germline V lookup: CDR1 SGHNT, CDR2 YENEEA. With 5 bases clipped from V and 5 bases from J, the junction kept 6 bases outside the gene matches. CDR3 length: 15 amino acids. The CDR3 DNA is TGTGCCAGCAGCCCCGCAGGGACTAGCGGGAACGAGCAGTACTTC. Its protein is CASSPAGTSGNEQYF.

This sequence joins TRBV24-1 and TRBJ1-5; the D is unclear. The CDR3 contains 13 residues. CDR1 and CDR2 (germline): KGHDR, SFDVKD. V was cut by 11 bases and J by 1 base, with 11 bases left in between. CDR3 DNA sequence: TGTGCCAACCAACAATGCAGCAATCAGCCCCAGCATTTT. Translating it yields CANQQCSNQPQHF.

This clone appeared once. The chain links TRBV18 to TRBJ2-3, with TRBD2 matching over 9 bases. Trimming at V came to 2 bases and at J to 3 bases, leaving 6 bases not matched to a gene. The CDR3 length is 16 residues. Germline CDR1 and CDR2: KGHSH and LQKENI. The CDR3 protein is CASSPNSGRGTDTQYF. The CDR3, as DNA: TGTGCCAGCTCACCAAATAGCGGGAGAGGGACAGATACGCAGTATTTT. The full variable domain, rest sourced from reference TRBV18 and TRBJ2-3, is NAGVMQNPRHLVRRRGQEARLRCSPMKGHSHVYWYRQLPEEGLKFMVYLQKENIIDESGMPKERFSAEFPKEGPSILRIQQVVRGDSAAYFCASSPNSGRGTDTQYFGPGTRLTVL.

The chain combines TRBV18 with TRBJ1-2; D not certain. This CDR3 contains 15 residues. Trimming shortened V by 3 bases and J by 4 bases, and 15 bases separated the two germline ends. Germline V gene sequence: CDR1 KGHSH, CDR2 LQKENI. The CDR3 DNA follows: TGTGCCAGCTCACCGGGCCGTGCCGAGACCTATGGCTACACCTTC. This gives the protein CASSPGRAETYGYTF. The variable domain in full, completed from reference TRBV18 and TRBJ1-2, reads NAGVMQNPRHLVRRRGQEARLRCSPMKGHSHVYWYRQLPEEGLKFMVYLQKENIIDESGMPKERFSAEFPKEGPSILRIQQVVRGDSAAYFCASSPGRAETYGYTFGSGTRLTVV.

The V gene is TRBV19, the J gene TRBJ1-5, with D perhaps matching TRBD1 (5 bases). Germline assignment: CDR1 LNHDA and CDR2 SQIVND (reference sequence). V was shortened by 4 bases and J by 8 bases, with 15 bases between the two germline ends. The CDR3 extends over 14 amino acids. The CDR3 sequence is CASSTGPTGEPQHF. In nucleotides, the CDR3 is TGTGCCAGTAGTACGGGACCTACGGGTGAGCCCCAGCATTTT.

Only one count was recorded for this clone. The chain joins TRBV10-2 to TRBJ2-3, with TRBD2 matching over 7 bases. Trimming removed 3 bases from V and 0 bases from J; junction bases left unmatched: 9. The CDR3 extends over 17 amino acids. CDR1 is WSHSY, CDR2 SAAADI, per germline. The CDR3 DNA reads as TGCGCCAGCAGTGATGGGGAGGGTACGGGAAGCACAGATACGCAGTATTTT. Its translation is CASSDGEGTGSTDTQYF.